This T cell receptor beta chain is drawn from a study of technical replicates of blood from a handful of donors. Looked up from germline, CDR1 is LGHNT and CDR2 is FRNRAP. V was pared by 5 bases and J by 4 bases, with 5 bases between. The CDR3 length is 12 residues. The data were produced by immunoSEQ multiplex PCR, yet TCRdb's version contains in-frame clones alone and is incomplete. The sample carries around 61,000 clones, around 97% recorded once. This TCR was recovered from a human donor in good health. Sequenced: T cells isolated from PBMCs. The genes are TRBV12-5 and TRBJ2-2, with a possible D match to TRBD2 (5 bases). CDR3: CASGRGTGELFF. The DNA of the CDR3 is TGTGCTAGTGGTCGGGGCACCGGGGAGCTGTTTTTT.